The next 28 T cell receptor beta chains were all read from a single sample in a study of beta chain features in type 1 diabetes. Reverse transcribing all isolated RNA meant expressed TCRB transcripts were sequenced. TCRdb's copy holds only in-frame clones and misses some; the assay was immunoSEQ multiplex PCR. Among tens of thousands of clones listed, about 72% were seen once. Sequenced: Tregs from blood. The receptors here all came from a woman aged 40 to 50 in good health.

In nucleotides, the CDR3 is TGTGCCAGCTCACCGTCGGTCTCCACCGGGGATGGCTACACCTTC. It yields the protein CASSPSVSTGDGYTF. J is TRBJ1-2 and V is TRBV18; D gene ambiguous. V was clipped by 3 bases and J by 6 bases, with 17 bases between them. There are 15 residues in the CDR3. Germline V lookup: CDR1 KGHSH, CDR2 LQKENI.

This chain links TRBV19 with TRBJ1-4; 8 bases agree with TRBD1. With V trimmed by 5 bases and J by 2 bases, 4 bases remained unmatched. CDR1 LNHDA and CDR2 SQIVND come from the germline V gene (reference sequence). The CDR3 is made up of 15 amino acids. CDR3 sequence: CASSADRATNEKLFF. The CDR3 nucleotides read TGTGCCAGTAGTGCGGACAGGGCGACTAATGAAAAACTGTTTTTT.

This rearrangement joins TRBV7-6 to TRBJ1-6; no clear D. Trimming left V 5 bases short and J 0 bases short, with 8 bases between. CDR3 length: 15 residues. The germline gives CDR1 SGHVS, CDR2 FNYEAQ. In nucleotides, the CDR3 is TGTGCCAGCAGCCCGGGGAGCTCCTATAATTCACCCCTCCACTTT. It encodes CASSPGSSYNSPLHF.

V gene TRBV6-1 combines with J gene TRBJ1-5; tentatively, D is TRBD1 (5 bases). CDR3 length: 14 amino acids. V shed 3 bases and J shed 5 bases, with 11 bases lying between them. Germline CDR1 and CDR2: MNHNS and SASEGT. The CDR3 DNA reads TGTGCCAGCAGTGACCTAACAGGATATCAGCCCCAGCATTTT. It specifies CASSDLTGYQPQHF.

The chain is built from TRBV5-6 and TRBJ2-7, with 8 bases aligning to TRBD1. CDR1 and CDR2 (germline): SGHDT, YYEEEE. Trimming at V came to 3 bases and at J to 2 bases, leaving 10 bases not matched to a gene. The length of the CDR3 is 16 residues. CDR3 sequence (DNA): TGTGCCAGCAGCTCACGCGGTAGGACAGGGACCTACGAGCAGTACTTC. Translated, it gives CASSSRGRTGTYEQYF.

CDR3 in DNA: TGCGCCAGCAGTGGCGCTTACCGGGACAGGGGGCGCGGCGAGCAGTACTTC. Its protein product is CASSGAYRDRGRGEQYF. V and J are TRBV10-2 and TRBJ2-7; 12 bases match TRBD1. CDR3 length equals 17 residues. The germline V gene has CDR1 WSHSY and CDR2 SAAADI. J gave up 6 bases and V 4 bases, and 13 bases lay outside the gene matches.

This rearrangement joins TRBV4-3 to TRBJ2-1, with D tentatively TRBD1 (5 bases). Per the germline V gene, CDR1 is LGHNA and CDR2 is YSLEER. V was trimmed by 4 bases and J by 6 bases, leaving 13 bases between them. This CDR3 is built from 14 residues. The CDR3 DNA sequence: TGCGCCAGCAGCCTTCAGGGATTTGTCAATGAGCAGTTCTTC. It encodes CASSLQGFVNEQFF.

The chain is built from TRBV7-2 and TRBJ1-2, with 7 bases matching TRBD1. CDR1 SGHTA and CDR2 FQGNSA come from the germline V gene. With 3 bases clipped from V and 8 bases from J, the junction kept 6 bases outside the gene matches. This CDR3 is built from 13 residues. CDR3 coding DNA: TGTGCCAGCAGCTTGCTGGACAGGAGCGGCTACACCTTC. Translation: CASSLLDRSGYTF.

As for this clone: One end of the junction fails to match germline, which may point to a read error. The chain combines TRBV5-1 with TRBJ1-4; 7 bases agree with TRBD1. CDR1 is SGHRS and CDR2 is YFSETQ in the germline V gene. This CDR3 has 16 amino acids. DNA of the CDR3: TGCGCCAGCAGCTACGGCGACAGGGCCACTAGTGAAAAACTGTTTTTT. Its protein is CASSYGDRATSEKLFF.

V is TRBV7-8 and J is TRBJ2-5, with 10 nucleotides matching TRBD1. The J call is doubtful: the DNA matches TRBJ2-7 better. In germline, CDR1 is SGHVS, CDR2 FQNEAQ. The CDR3 contains 16 residues. CDR3 in amino acids: CASSLEGTGVSYEQYF. The CDR3 DNA is TGTGCCAGCAGCTTAGAAGGGACAGGGGTCTCCTACGAGCAGTACTTC.

The rearrangement links TRBV5-1 to TRBJ2-3, with D perhaps TRBD2 (5 bases). V lost 6 bases to trimming and J lost 1 base, with 15 bases between them. CDR3 length: 15 residues. CDR1 and CDR2 (germline): SGHRS, YFSETQ. This chain's CDR3 is CASTSPERGTDTQYF. Written as DNA, the CDR3 is TGCGCCAGCACTTCCCCCGAGAGGGGCACAGATACGCAGTATTTT.

The V gene is TRBV5-1, the J gene TRBJ1-1, with D hard to call. CDR1 and CDR2 (germline): SGHRS, YFSETQ. This CDR3 is built from 14 residues. The germline V and J ends were trimmed by 2 bases and 0 bases, with 8 bases remaining between them. The chain's CDR3 is CASSLGGVNTEAFF. The CDR3 DNA follows: TGCGCCAGCAGCTTAGGAGGAGTGAACACTGAAGCTTTCTTT.

This chain links TRBV7-6 with TRBJ1-6; D perhaps matches TRBD1 (5 bases). The CDR3 sequence is 18 residues long. Trimming pared 5 bases from V and 6 bases from J, leaving 23 bases between. Germline V gene sequence: CDR1 SGHVS, CDR2 FNYEAQ. CDR3 nucleotides: TGTGCCAGCAGCCCCACAGAGTTTGTACGGGGGGTTAATTCACCCCTCCACTTT. This encodes CASSPTEFVRGVNSPLHF.

The chain combines TRBV5-1 with TRBJ1-3, with TRBD1 as a possible D gene (5 bases). Looked up from germline, CDR1 is SGHRS and CDR2 is YFSETQ. Between the trimmed V and J ends, which lost 1 base and 0 bases, there was a span of 11 bases. The CDR3 totals 16 residues. DNA of the CDR3: TGCGCCAGCAGCTTGACCGGGGGGATCTCTGGAAACACCATATATTTT. Its protein is CASSLTGGISGNTIYF.

This chain joins TRBV29-1 and TRBJ2-3, with D tentatively TRBD1 (5 bases). The CDR3 totals 13 residues. Trimming took 4 bases from V and 2 from J, leaving 10 bases between them. Germline CDR1 SQVTM, CDR2 ANQGSEA. The DNA for the CDR3 is TGCAGCGTTGTTCCAGGGTCCACAGATACGCAGTATTTT. It specifies CSVVPGSTDTQYF.

This rearrangement joins TRBV2 to TRBJ1-3, with 9 bases fitting TRBD1. Germline CDR1 SNHLY, CDR2 FYNNEI. Trimming removed 6 bases from V and 4 bases from J; junction bases left unmatched: 4. The CDR3 spans 14 residues. DNA for the CDR3: TGTGCCAGCAGGGGGACAGGGTTAGGAAACACCATATATTTT. Its protein product is CASRGTGLGNTIYF.

This chain connects TRBV29-1 to TRBJ2-2, with 8 bases aligning to TRBD1. The CDR3 length is 14 residues. Germline assignment: CDR1 SQVTM and CDR2 ANQGSEA. V gave up 1 base and J gave up 7 bases; unmatched junction bases: 5. The CDR3 loop reads CSVEVQGAVGELFF. The CDR3 DNA is TGCAGCGTTGAAGTCCAGGGGGCGGTCGGGGAGCTGTTTTTT.

This clone was detected once. The chain employs TRBV29-1 and TRBJ2-3; 10 bases map to TRBD1. The trim removed 7 bases at V and 4 bases at J, leaving 2 bases unmatched. The germline V gene has CDR1 SQVTM and CDR2 ANQGSEA. This CDR3 region has 12 residues. Here the CDR3 reads CSATGGADTQYF. The DNA for the CDR3 is TGCAGCGCGACAGGGGGCGCAGATACGCAGTATTTT.

The chain joins TRBV6-5 to TRBJ2-7, with 8 positions matching TRBD2. Losses at the gene ends were 0 bases for V and 3 bases for J; bases not matched to a gene: 7. Germline V CDR1 and CDR2: MNHEY, SVGAGI. The CDR3 loop spans 16 amino acids. The CDR3 spells CASSYSLTGTSYEQYF. The CDR3 DNA sequence: TGTGCCAGCAGTTACTCCCTGACCGGGACTAGCTACGAGCAGTACTTC.

The chain uses TRBV4-2 and TRBJ1-2; TRBD1 agrees at 8 bases. With V trimmed by 1 base and J by 2 bases, 6 bases remained unmatched. The CDR3 is 16 residues long. Germline V gene sequence: CDR1 LGHNA, CDR2 YNFKEQ. Here the CDR3 DNA reads TGTGCCAGCAGCCAAGGCTCGACAGGGGCCAACTATGGCTACACCTTC. Protein product: CASSQGSTGANYGYTF.

This clone showed up just a few times. V gene TRBV28 combines with J gene TRBJ1-6; the match to TRBD1 covers 8 bases. The CDR3 length is 15 residues. Germline V CDR1 and CDR2: MDHEN, SYDVKM. V trimming: 5 bases; J trimming: 8 bases; junction bases outside the gene matches: 8. The CDR3 coding sequence is TGTGCCAGCAGTGAGGGGACAGGTTGGCATTCACCCCTCCACTTT. Translated, it gives CASSEGTGWHSPLHF.

The gene calls are TRBV6-5 and TRBJ1-2; tentative D call: TRBD1 (6 bases). CDR1 is MNHEY and CDR2 is SVGAGI in the germline V gene. Trimming cost V 11 bases and J 4 bases, with 14 bases left between them. The CDR3 is 12 residues long. The CDR3 loop reads CAVGARGYGYTF. CDR3 DNA: TGTGCCGTGGGGGCTCGGGGCTATGGCTACACCTTC.

This chain uses TRBV7-6 with TRBJ2-3, with 11 bases fitting TRBD2. The CDR3 is made up of 15 amino acids. The J segment lost 3 bases and the V segment lost 3 bases, leaving 2 bases of the junction unmatched. CDR1 and CDR2 (germline): SGHVS, FNYEAQ. The CDR3, as DNA: TGTGCCAGCAGCTTGGGACTAGCGGCGACAGATACGCAGTATTTT. Protein product: CASSLGLAATDTQYF.

This clone was picked up a small number of times. This rearrangement joins TRBV29-1 to TRBJ1-2; a weak D match, TRBD1 (5 bases). V was trimmed by 1 base and J by 8 bases, leaving 14 bases between them. Germline loops: CDR1 SQVTM, CDR2 ANQGSEA. The CDR3 is made up of 13 amino acids. The CDR3 is CSVEGVGGDGYTF. The CDR3 coding sequence is TGCAGCGTTGAAGGGGTGGGCGGGGACGGCTACACCTTC.

The table lists this clone with a few counts. The chain links TRBV6-5 to TRBJ2-1, with TRBD1 as a possible D gene (6 bases). Germline CDR1 and CDR2: MNHEY and SVGAGI. V shed 2 bases and J shed 4 bases, with 9 bases lying between them. The CDR3 loop spans 14 amino acids. The CDR3 loop is CASSYDGQYNEQFF. The DNA of the CDR3 is TGTGCCAGCAGTTACGACGGACAGTACAATGAGCAGTTCTTC.

This chain links TRBV7-2 with TRBJ2-7; TRBD1 agrees at 7 bases. Unmatched junction bases numbered 5, after V lost 3 bases and J lost 3 bases. This CDR3 comprises 14 residues. The V gene's germline CDR1 is SGHTA and CDR2 FQGNSA. Here the CDR3 reads CASSFRQGVYEQYF. CDR3 bases: TGTGCCAGCAGCTTTCGACAGGGCGTCTACGAGCAGTACTTC.

This clone is a singleton in its sample. The chain links TRBV18 to TRBJ2-1; TRBD1 might be the D (5 bases). Trimming cost V 3 bases and J 4 bases, with 7 bases left between them. Per germline, CDR1 KGHSH and CDR2 LQKENI. This CDR3 contains 13 residues. As DNA, the CDR3 is TGTGCCAGCTCACCCCCAGGGTACAATGAGCAGTTCTTC. Protein: CASSPPGYNEQFF.

The J gene is TRBJ2-7, the V gene TRBV27; TRBD1 agrees at 8 bases. Germline CDR1 and CDR2: MNHEY and SMNVEV (reference sequence). J lost 7 bases, V lost 1 base, and 12 bases had no gene match. This CDR3 is 16 amino acids long. DNA of the CDR3: TGTGCCAGCAGTTTATTCTCGGGACAGGAACCAAGGGAGCAGTACTTC. Translated, it gives CASSLFSGQEPREQYF.